One and the same sample provided the 29 T cell receptor beta chains below, sequenced in a study of shared clonotypes between healthy human individuals (dated by TCRdb to 2019 to 2021). CD8 naive samples consisted of CD45RO-negative cells that were positively selected for CCR7, yielding a CD45RA+CCR7+ population without TemRA cells. Preparation of the library involved the immunoSEQ multiplex PCR assay. TCRdb obtained this table from immuneACCESS and retained in-frame rearrangements with V and J assigned. These tables miss some clones; where compared with another copy, unresolved V genes account for less than half of the shortfall, and the remainder is unexplained. For this sample the table gives about 2.1 million clones, of which about 94% were detected only once. Clones ranked in the top ten supply 1.5% to 2% of the sample. The specimen sequenced was naive CD8+ T cells from PBMCs. The cell subset or site label of this sample denotes: CD45RA+CCR7+. The source is a man aged 18 to 29 in good health. Some clones in this sample may be carry-over from other donors' samples.

The chain carries TRBV29-1 and TRBJ1-2, with D perhaps matching TRBD1 (6 bases). Germline V gives CDR1 SQVTM, CDR2 ANQGSEA. Trimming removed 6 bases at V and 0 bases at J, with 14 bases between. The CDR3 has 14 amino acids. CDR3 in DNA: TGCAGCGTGCAAAATGGACAGTCTAACTATGGCTACACCTTC. Translated: CSVQNGQSNYGYTF.

The rearrangement links TRBV4-3 to TRBJ2-4, with D possibly being TRBD2 (7 bases). CDR3 size: 17 residues. Trimming shortened V by 3 bases and J by 6 bases, and 21 bases separated the two germline ends. Germline CDR1 and CDR2: LGHNA and YSLEER. CDR3 sequence reads: CASSQLRGGEGVNIQYF. For the CDR3, the DNA is TGCGCCAGCAGCCAGCTTAGGGGGGGCGAAGGGGTAAACATTCAGTACTTC.

This chain links TRBV7-9 with TRBJ1-2; D not certain. The ends were cut back, 4 bases at V and 11 bases at J, with 14 bases in the middle. The length of the CDR3 is 12 residues. CDR1 and CDR2 from the germline V gene are SEHNR and FQNEAQ (reference sequence). Here the CDR3 DNA reads TGTGCCAGCAGCTCTCCCGACGGGCGTTACACCTTC. This codes for CASSSPDGRYTF.

The J gene is TRBJ2-1, the V gene TRBV6-5, with D maybe TRBD1 (5 bases). Germline V lookup: CDR1 MNHEY, CDR2 SVGAGI. This CDR3 contains 16 residues. V lost 2 bases and J lost 2, with 13 bases in between. CDR3 bases: TGTGCCAGCAGTTACACAAGGGTGGGGCCCTACAATGAGCAGTTCTTC. Its translation is CASSYTRVGPYNEQFF.

This rearrangement joins TRBV11-3 to TRBJ2-1, with a possible D match to TRBD2 (6 bases). CDR3 size: 15 residues. V shed 5 bases and J shed 6 bases, with 17 bases lying between them. The V gene's germline CDR1 is SGHNT and CDR2 YENEEA. The CDR3 coding sequence is TGTGCCAGCAGCGCATCCCCACTAGCCCTCAATGAGCAGTTCTTC. Translating gives CASSASPLALNEQFF.

The chain employs TRBV28 and TRBJ2-7; 9 nucleotides line up with TRBD1. CDR1 and CDR2 (germline): MDHEN, SYDVKM. V lost 3 bases and J lost 4; bases outside the gene matches: 7. The CDR3 spans 15 residues. CDR3 sequence (DNA): TGTGCCAGCAGTTTTCCGGGACAGGGAACTTACGAGCAGTACTTC. Translating gives CASSFPGQGTYEQYF.

V is TRBV19 and J is TRBJ1-5; TRBD1 aligns across 8 bases. The CDR3 runs to 16 residues. V was clipped by 5 bases and J by 3 bases; unmatched bases: 9. Germline-derived CDR1 and CDR2 are LNHDA and SQIVND (reference sequence). The CDR3 reads CASSWTGRGNNQPQHF. In DNA, the CDR3 is TGTGCCAGTAGTTGGACAGGGAGAGGGAACAATCAGCCCCAGCATTTT.

V is TRBV9 and J is TRBJ1-5; TRBD1 matches at 8 bases. CDR3 length equals 15 residues. Germline V lookup: CDR1 SGDLS, CDR2 YYNGEE. Trimming at V came to 0 bases and at J to 5 bases, leaving 4 bases not matched to a gene. For the CDR3, the DNA is TGTGCCAGCAGCGTAGGGACAGGGATCTATCAGCCCCAGCATTTT. Its protein product is CASSVGTGIYQPQHF.

The V call is TRBV4-3, the J call TRBJ2-7; 13 bases align to TRBD2. V lost 4 bases and J lost 7; bases outside the gene matches: 7. This CDR3 contains 15 residues. Germline CDR1 reads LGHNA; CDR2 reads YSLEER. This CDR3 is CASSPGLAGEKEQYF. In DNA, the CDR3 is TGCGCCAGCAGCCCCGGACTAGCGGGAGAGAAGGAGCAGTACTTC.

The CDR3 nucleotides read TGTGCCAGTAGTATAACTGGCGGGATCGAGCAGTACTTC. Translating gives CASSITGGIEQYF. This rearrangement joins TRBV19 to TRBJ2-7; D is possibly TRBD2 (6 bases). The CDR3 runs 13 residues. Germline-derived CDR1 and CDR2 are LNHDA and SQIVND (reference sequence). V was shortened by 2 bases and J by 6 bases, with 11 bases between the two germline ends.

This clone appeared a single time. CDR3 residues: CASSLDQYLSYEQYF. CDR3 nucleotide sequence: TGTGCCAGCAGCTTAGACCAGTATCTGTCCTACGAGCAGTACTTC. The rearrangement links TRBV11-2 to TRBJ2-7, with no clear D. In germline, CDR1 is SGHAT, CDR2 FQNNGV. V lost 0 bases and J lost 1, with 10 bases in between. The CDR3 consists of 15 residues.

The V gene is TRBV6-5, the J gene TRBJ2-7, with 7 nucleotides matching TRBD1. The germline V gene encodes CDR1 MNHEY and CDR2 SVGAGI. The CDR3 is 14 amino acids. V lost 1 base to trimming and J lost 5 bases; unmatched junction nucleotides: 5. The CDR3 nucleotides are TGTGCCAGCAGTTACTACTCAGGGGGTGACGAGCAGTACTTC. Protein product: CASSYYSGGDEQYF.

J is TRBJ1-2 and V is TRBV12-5; a possible D gene is TRBD1 (6 bases). The CDR3 sequence is 16 residues long. Germline CDR1 and CDR2: LGHNT and FRNRAP. V lost 2 bases and J 9 bases, leaving 22 bases between the germline ends. The CDR3 sequence: CASGLLTVGGFSSYTF. In DNA form, the CDR3 reads TGTGCTAGTGGTTTGCTGACTGTAGGGGGGTTCTCAAGCTACACCTTC.

CDR3: CASSETTGANTEAFF. DNA of the CDR3: TGTGCCAGCAGCGAAACGACAGGGGCAAACACTGAAGCTTTCTTT. The chain links TRBV9 to TRBJ1-1; 8 nucleotides align to TRBD1. With V trimmed by 3 bases and J by 2 bases, 6 bases remained unmatched. The germline CDR1 and CDR2 sequences are SGDLS and YYNGEE. This CDR3 has 15 amino acids.

A remark on this clone: Other DNA sequences in this sample translate to the same CDR3. This sequence joins TRBV7-3 and TRBJ2-7, with D possibly TRBD2 on 5 matching bases. The germline V gene has CDR1 SGHTA and CDR2 FQGTGA. This CDR3 contains 13 residues. Deletions cut 2 bases from V and 3 bases from J, with 8 bases between. CDR3 in amino acids: CASSLSGSYEQYF. The CDR3 DNA sequence: TGTGCCAGCAGCTTATCTGGGAGCTACGAGCAGTACTTC.

The chain couples TRBV19 to TRBJ2-3; maybe TRBD2 (5 bases). Germline assignment: CDR1 LNHDA and CDR2 SQIVND (reference sequence). CDR3 size: 16 residues. V was trimmed by 0 bases and J by 0 bases, leaving 10 bases between them. CDR3 amino acids: CASSIEERISTDTQYF. In nucleotides, the CDR3 is TGTGCCAGTAGTATAGAAGAGCGGATAAGCACAGATACGCAGTATTTT.

This clone was counted only a few times. In the same sample, other DNA sequences code for this CDR3. V gene TRBV28 combines with J gene TRBJ1-1; D remains ambiguous. Trimming removed 3 bases from V and 1 base from J, with 9 bases in between. Looked up from germline, CDR1 is MDHEN and CDR2 is SYDVKM. This CDR3 has 14 amino acids. The CDR3 region has the DNA TGTGCCAGCAGTTTTAGGGTGGGGAACACTGAAGCTTTCTTT. It codes for CASSFRVGNTEAFF.

The chain employs TRBV13 and TRBJ2-7, with D perhaps TRBD1 (6 bases). CDR1 and CDR2 (germline): PRHDT, FYEKMQ (reference sequence). The V gene lost 4 bases and the J gene lost 2 bases, with 12 bases spanning the gap. CDR3 length: 14 residues. The CDR3 coding sequence is TGTGCCAGCAGCTCAAGGACAGCTACCTACGAGCAGTACTTC. This codes for CASSSRTATYEQYF.

Comment on this clone: Other DNA sequences in this sample translate to the same CDR3. The chain uses TRBV9 and TRBJ2-7, with 8 bases lining up with TRBD1. With 5 bases clipped from V and 3 bases from J, the junction kept 1 base outside the gene matches. Germline CDR1 reads SGDLS; CDR2 reads YYNGEE. The CDR3 sequence is 12 residues long. The CDR3 spells CASSGTGYEQYF. CDR3 sequence (DNA): TGTGCCAGCAGTGGGACAGGCTACGAGCAGTACTTC.

The J gene is TRBJ2-7, the V gene TRBV7-6; D not certain. The V end lost 1 base, the J end lost 6 bases, and 10 bases lay between the germline ends. CDR3 size: 13 residues. CDR1 is SGHVS and CDR2 is FNYEAQ in the germline V gene. The CDR3 protein is CASSLGSSAEQYF. In DNA form, the CDR3 reads TGTGCCAGCAGCTTAGGCAGTTCCGCCGAGCAGTACTTC.

This clone was found a few times. The chain uses TRBV7-3 and TRBJ2-7; D remains unclear. Germline CDR1 is SGHTA and CDR2 is FQGTGA. The CDR3 is 14 amino acids. V lost 5 bases and J lost 3, with 14 bases in between. The CDR3 DNA follows: TGTGCCAGCAGCCCGACTGGTGTCGGCTACGAGCAGTACTTC. This sequence encodes CASSPTGVGYEQYF.

This clone occurred a few times. The V call is TRBV9, the J call TRBJ2-7; D not certain. Germline CDR1 and CDR2: SGDLS and YYNGEE. V was cut by 4 bases and J by 3 bases, with 11 bases left in between. The CDR3 has 13 amino acids. CDR3 nucleotides: TGTGCCAGCAGCCCTAACCAAGGCTACGAGCAGTACTTC. It encodes CASSPNQGYEQYF. Supplemented by reference TRBV9 and TRBJ2-7, the full variable domain reads DSGVTQTPKHLITATGQRVTLRCSPRSGDLSVYWYQQSLDQGLQFLIQYYNGEERAKGNILERFSAQQFPDLHSELNLSSLELGDSALYFCASSPNQGYEQYFGPGTRLTVT.

The chain recombines TRBV6-5 with TRBJ2-3; 7 positions agree with TRBD2. The germline V gene encodes CDR1 MNHEY and CDR2 SVGAGI. The CDR3 consists of 13 residues. The V gene end was trimmed by 11 bases and the J gene end by 3 bases; junction bases not matched to a gene: 8. This CDR3 reads CAARGSSTDTQYF. In DNA, the CDR3 is TGTGCCGCCCGCGGGAGTAGTACAGATACGCAGTATTTT.

The gene calls are TRBV7-3 and TRBJ2-3; the D gene is possibly TRBD1 (6 bases). Germline loops: CDR1 SGHTA, CDR2 FQGTGA. The V end lost 4 bases, the J end lost 3 bases, and 11 bases lay between the germline ends. This CDR3 is 14 amino acids long. The CDR3 DNA is TGTGCCAGCAGCTCCCTAGGGGGAACAGATACGCAGTATTTT. It specifies CASSSLGGTDTQYF.

The chain carries TRBV28 and TRBJ1-1; D unresolved. Between the trimmed V and J ends, which lost 5 bases and 0 bases, there was a span of 7 bases. The CDR3 has 13 residues. Germline lookup yields CDR1 MDHEN and CDR2 SYDVKM. CDR3 region: CASSEDLNTEAFF. The CDR3 coding sequence is TGTGCCAGCAGTGAGGACCTGAACACTGAAGCTTTCTTT. The full variable domain, rest sourced from reference TRBV28 and TRBJ1-1, is DVKVTQSSRYLVKRTGEKVFLECVQDMDHENMFWYRQDPGLGLRLIYFSYDVKMKEKGDIPEGYSVSREKKERFSLILESASTNQTSMYLCASSEDLNTEAFFGQGTRLTVV.

The V and J genes are TRBV27 and TRBJ1-1; 8 bases map to TRBD1. V lost 5 bases and J lost 0; bases outside the gene matches: 5. In germline, CDR1 is MNHEY, CDR2 SMNVEV (reference sequence). The CDR3 totals 15 residues. The chain's CDR3 is CASSIGTGLNTEAFF. Written as DNA, the CDR3 is TGTGCCAGCAGTATCGGGACAGGCTTGAACACTGAAGCTTTCTTT.

The chain recombines TRBV7-2 with TRBJ2-7; D gene unclear. Germline values: CDR1 SGHTA, CDR2 FQGNSA. V lost 10 bases to trimming and J lost 0 bases, with 13 bases between them. The CDR3 sequence is 13 residues long. The CDR3 nucleotides are TGTGCCATTGAACAGATGATCTCCTACGAGCAGTACTTC. Its translation: CAIEQMISYEQYF.

The sample holds one count of this clone. The identical CDR3 is also encoded by other nucleotide sequences in the sample. The rearrangement joins TRBV5-4 to TRBJ2-7, with D perhaps matching TRBD1 (6 bases). The ends were cut back, 3 bases at V and 3 bases at J, with 7 bases in the middle. The CDR3 spans 12 residues. The germline V gene has CDR1 SGHNT and CDR2 YYREEE (reference sequence). The CDR3 bases are TGTGCCAGCAGCTCGGACAGCTACGAGCAGTACTTC. Encoded protein: CASSSDSYEQYF.

The chain combines TRBV15 with TRBJ2-7; D is possibly TRBD1 or TRBD2 (7 bases each). This CDR3 spans 14 amino acids. Germline CDR1 LNHNV, CDR2 YYDKDF (reference sequence). Between the trimmed V and J ends, which lost 7 bases and 5 bases, there was a span of 18 bases. The CDR3 protein is CATTSGGGSHEQYF. As DNA, the CDR3 is TGTGCCACCACCTCAGGGGGGGGGAGCCACGAGCAGTACTTC.